This entry describes one TCR beta chain. Antigen unknown. The data belong to a study of shared clonotypes between healthy human individuals. Study-level background: Ranging from 18 to 49 in age, donors were a couple of women and a few men. Study-wide findings and caveats: Several donors shared approximately 5% of their naive CD4 clonotypes.

The study separated CD4+ cells into CD45RA+ naive and CD45RA-negative memory subsets. The table came from immunoSEQ multiplex PCR; TCRdb's copy has only in-frame clones and leaves some out. Altogether about 340,000 clones are present, roughly 80% being singletons, with the ten largest covering more than 9%. The sample was memory CD4+ T cells sorted from blood. The subset: CD45RA-negative fraction. The sequence came from a man between 25 and 39 years old in good health.

CDR3: CASSGAGTVKAFF. CDR3 sequence (DNA): TGTGCCAGCAGTGGGGCCGGGACAGTTAAAGCTTTCTTT. The rearrangement links TRBV28 to TRBJ1-1; TRBD1 aligns across 7 bases. The CDR3 sequence is 13 residues long. The ends lost 5 bases at V and 9 bases at J; junction bases unmatched: 9. CDR1 is MDHEN and CDR2 is SYDVKM in the germline V gene.